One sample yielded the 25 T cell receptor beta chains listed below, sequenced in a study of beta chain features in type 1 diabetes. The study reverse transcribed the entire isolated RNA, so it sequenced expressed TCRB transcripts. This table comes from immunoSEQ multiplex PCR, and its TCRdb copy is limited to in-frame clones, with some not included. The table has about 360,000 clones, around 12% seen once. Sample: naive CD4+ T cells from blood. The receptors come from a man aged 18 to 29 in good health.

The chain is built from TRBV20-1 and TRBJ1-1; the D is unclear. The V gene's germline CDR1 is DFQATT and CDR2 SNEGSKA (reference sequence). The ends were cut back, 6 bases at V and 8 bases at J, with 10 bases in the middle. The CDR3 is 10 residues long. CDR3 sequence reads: CSAGLAEAFF. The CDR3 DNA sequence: TGCAGTGCCGGTCTCGCCGAAGCTTTCTTT.

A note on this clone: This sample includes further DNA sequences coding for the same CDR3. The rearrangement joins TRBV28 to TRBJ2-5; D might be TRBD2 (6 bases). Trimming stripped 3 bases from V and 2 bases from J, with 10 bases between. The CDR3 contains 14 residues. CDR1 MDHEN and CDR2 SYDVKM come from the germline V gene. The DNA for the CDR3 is TGTGCCAGCAGTTTGGGAGGCAGACAAGAGACCCAGTACTTC. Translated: CASSLGGRQETQYF.

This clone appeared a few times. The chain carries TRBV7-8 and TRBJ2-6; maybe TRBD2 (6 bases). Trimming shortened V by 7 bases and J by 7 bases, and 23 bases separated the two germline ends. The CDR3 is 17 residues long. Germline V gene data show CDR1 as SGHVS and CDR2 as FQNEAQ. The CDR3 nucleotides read TGTGCCAGCACCCCCATGGGGGGACCCTTAGGAGCCAACGTCCTGACTTTC. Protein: CASTPMGGPLGANVLTF.

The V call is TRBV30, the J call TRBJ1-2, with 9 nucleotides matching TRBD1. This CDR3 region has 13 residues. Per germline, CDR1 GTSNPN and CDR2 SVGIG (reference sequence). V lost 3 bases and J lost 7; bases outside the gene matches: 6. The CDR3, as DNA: TGTGCCTGGAGGGGACAGGGTGGACGTGGCTACACCTTC. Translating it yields CAWRGQGGRGYTF.

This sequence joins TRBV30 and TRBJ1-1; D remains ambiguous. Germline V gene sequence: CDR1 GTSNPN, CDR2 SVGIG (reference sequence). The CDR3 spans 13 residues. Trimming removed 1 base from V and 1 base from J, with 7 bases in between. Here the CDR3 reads CAWSAGWNTEAFF. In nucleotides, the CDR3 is TGTGCCTGGAGTGCGGGGTGGAACACTGAAGCTTTCTTT.

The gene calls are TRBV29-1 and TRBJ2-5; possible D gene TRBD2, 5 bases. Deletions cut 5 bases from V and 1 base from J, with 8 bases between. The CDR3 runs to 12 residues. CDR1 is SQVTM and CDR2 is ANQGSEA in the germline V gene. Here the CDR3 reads CSVRLFQETQYF. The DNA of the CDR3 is TGCAGCGTTAGACTATTCCAAGAGACCCAGTACTTC.

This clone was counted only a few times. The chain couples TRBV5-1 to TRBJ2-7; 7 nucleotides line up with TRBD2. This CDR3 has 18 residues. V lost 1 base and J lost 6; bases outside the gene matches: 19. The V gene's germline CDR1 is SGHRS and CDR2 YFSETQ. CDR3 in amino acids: CASSLLPARLADYAEQYF. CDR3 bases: TGCGCCAGCAGCTTGTTGCCAGCGCGGCTAGCGGACTACGCCGAGCAGTACTTC.

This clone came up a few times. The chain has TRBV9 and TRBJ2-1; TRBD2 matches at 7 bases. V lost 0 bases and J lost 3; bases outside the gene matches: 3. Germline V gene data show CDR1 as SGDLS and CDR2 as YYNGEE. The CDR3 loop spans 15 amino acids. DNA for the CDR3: TGTGCCAGCAGCGTAGGGCTAGCGGTCTACAATGAGCAGTTCTTC. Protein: CASSVGLAVYNEQFF.

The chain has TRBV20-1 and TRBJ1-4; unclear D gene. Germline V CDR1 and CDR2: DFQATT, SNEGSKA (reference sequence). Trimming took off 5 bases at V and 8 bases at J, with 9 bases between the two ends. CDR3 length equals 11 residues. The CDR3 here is CSALGREKLFF. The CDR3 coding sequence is TGCAGTGCTCTGGGGAGGGAAAAACTGTTTTTT.

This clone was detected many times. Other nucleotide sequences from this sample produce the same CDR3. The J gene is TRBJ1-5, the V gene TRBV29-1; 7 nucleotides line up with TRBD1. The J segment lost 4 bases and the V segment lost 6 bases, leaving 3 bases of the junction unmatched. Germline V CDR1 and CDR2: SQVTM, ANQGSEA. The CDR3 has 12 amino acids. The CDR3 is CSVSQGNQPQHF. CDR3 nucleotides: TGCAGCGTATCACAGGGGAATCAGCCCCAGCATTTT.

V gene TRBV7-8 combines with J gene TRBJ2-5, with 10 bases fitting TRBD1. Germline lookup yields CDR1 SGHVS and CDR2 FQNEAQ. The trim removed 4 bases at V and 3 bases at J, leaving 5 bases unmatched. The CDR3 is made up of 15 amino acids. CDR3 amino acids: CASSSRQGAKETQYF. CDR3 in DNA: TGTGCCAGCAGCTCACGACAGGGGGCTAAAGAGACCCAGTACTTC. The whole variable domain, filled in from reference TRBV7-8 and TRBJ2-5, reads GAGVSQSPRYKVAKRGQDVALRCDPISGHVSLFWYQQALGQGPEFLTYFQNEAQLDKSGLPSDRFFAERPEGSVSTLKIQRTQQEDSAVYLCASSSRQGAKETQYFGPGTRLLVL.

The CDR3 protein is CASKWAGGPNDEQFF. DNA of the CDR3: TGTGCCAGCAAATGGGCGGGAGGGCCGAATGATGAGCAGTTCTTC. The V gene is TRBV11-2, the J gene TRBJ2-1, with 9 bases lining up with TRBD2. There are 15 residues in the CDR3. The J segment lost 8 bases and the V segment lost 7 bases, leaving 12 bases of the junction unmatched. Germline CDR1 and CDR2: SGHAT and FQNNGV.

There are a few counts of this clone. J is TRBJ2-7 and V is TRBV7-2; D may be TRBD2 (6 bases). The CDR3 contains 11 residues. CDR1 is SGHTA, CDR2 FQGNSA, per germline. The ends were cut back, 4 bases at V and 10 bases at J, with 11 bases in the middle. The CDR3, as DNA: TGTGCCAGCAGCTCGGCGGGGCACCAGTACTTC. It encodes CASSSAGHQYF.

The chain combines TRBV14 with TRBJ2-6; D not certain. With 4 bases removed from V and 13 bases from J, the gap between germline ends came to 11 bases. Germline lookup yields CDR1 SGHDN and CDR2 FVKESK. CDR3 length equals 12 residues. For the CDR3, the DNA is TGTGCCAGCAGCCCCAGTGGGCAAGTCCTGACTTTC. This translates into CASSPSGQVLTF.

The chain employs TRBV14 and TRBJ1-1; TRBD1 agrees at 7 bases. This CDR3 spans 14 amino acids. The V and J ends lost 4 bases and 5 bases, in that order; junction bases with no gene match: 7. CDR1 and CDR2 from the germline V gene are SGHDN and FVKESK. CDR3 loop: CASSRNRGRTEAFF. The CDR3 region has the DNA TGTGCCAGCAGCCGGAACAGGGGTCGAACTGAAGCTTTCTTT.

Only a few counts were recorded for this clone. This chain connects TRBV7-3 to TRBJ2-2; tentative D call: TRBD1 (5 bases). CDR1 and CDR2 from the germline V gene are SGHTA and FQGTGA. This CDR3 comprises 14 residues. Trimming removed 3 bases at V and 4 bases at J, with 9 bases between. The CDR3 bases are TGTGCCAGCAGCTTCCCAGGGCCCACCGGGGAGCTGTTTTTT. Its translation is CASSFPGPTGELFF.

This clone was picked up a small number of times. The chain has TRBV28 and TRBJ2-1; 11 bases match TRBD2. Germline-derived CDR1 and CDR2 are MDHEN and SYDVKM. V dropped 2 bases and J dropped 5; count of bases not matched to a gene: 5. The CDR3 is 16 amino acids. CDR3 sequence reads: CASSLPLAGGHNEQFF. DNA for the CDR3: TGTGCCAGCAGTTTACCTCTAGCGGGAGGACACAATGAGCAGTTCTTC.

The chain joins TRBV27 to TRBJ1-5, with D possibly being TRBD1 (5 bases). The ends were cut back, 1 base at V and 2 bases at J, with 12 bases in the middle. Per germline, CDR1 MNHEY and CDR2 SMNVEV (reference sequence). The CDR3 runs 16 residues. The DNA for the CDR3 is TGTGCCAGCAGTTTATTAGGGCGGGGGGGCAATCAGCCCCAGCATTTT. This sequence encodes CASSLLGRGGNQPQHF.

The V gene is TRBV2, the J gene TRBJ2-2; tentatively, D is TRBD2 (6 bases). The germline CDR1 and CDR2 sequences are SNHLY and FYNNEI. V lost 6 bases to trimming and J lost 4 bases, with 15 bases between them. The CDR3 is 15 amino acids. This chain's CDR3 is CASRPRLVGTGELFF. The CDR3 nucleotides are TGTGCCAGCAGACCCAGACTAGTAGGCACCGGGGAGCTGTTTTTT.

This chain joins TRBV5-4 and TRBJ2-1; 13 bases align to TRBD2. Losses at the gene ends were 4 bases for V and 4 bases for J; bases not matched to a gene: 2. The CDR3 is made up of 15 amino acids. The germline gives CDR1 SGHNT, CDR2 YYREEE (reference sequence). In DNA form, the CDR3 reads TGTGCCAGCAGCAGGACTAGCGGGGGATACAATGAGCAGTTCTTC. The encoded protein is CASSRTSGGYNEQFF.

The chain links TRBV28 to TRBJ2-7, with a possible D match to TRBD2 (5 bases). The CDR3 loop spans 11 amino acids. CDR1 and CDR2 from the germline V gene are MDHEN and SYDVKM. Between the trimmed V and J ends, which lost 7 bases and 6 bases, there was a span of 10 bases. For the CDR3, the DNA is TGTGCCAGCACCACTCGGGGCGAGCAGTACTTC. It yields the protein CASTTRGEQYF. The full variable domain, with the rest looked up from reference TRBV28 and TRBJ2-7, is DVKVTQSSRYLVKRTGEKVFLECVQDMDHENMFWYRQDPGLGLRLIYFSYDVKMKEKGDIPEGYSVSREKKERFSLILESASTNQTSMYLCASTTRGEQYFGPGTRLTVT.

CDR3 DNA sequence: TGTGCCAGCAGCCGCCGGACAGGGGTGAGCGGGGCCAACGTCCTGACTTTC. It yields the protein CASSRRTGVSGANVLTF. This chain connects TRBV9 to TRBJ2-6, with 9 bases fitting TRBD1. Germline V gene lookup returns CDR1 SGDLS and CDR2 YYNGEE. The CDR3 contains 17 residues. V dropped 4 bases and J dropped 4; count of bases not matched to a gene: 9.

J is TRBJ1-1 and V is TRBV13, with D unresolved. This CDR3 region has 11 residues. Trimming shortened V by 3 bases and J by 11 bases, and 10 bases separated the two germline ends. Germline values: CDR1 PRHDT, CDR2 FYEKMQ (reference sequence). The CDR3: CASSLSRRAFF. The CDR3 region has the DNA TGTGCCAGCAGCTTGTCCCGGCGGGCTTTCTTT.

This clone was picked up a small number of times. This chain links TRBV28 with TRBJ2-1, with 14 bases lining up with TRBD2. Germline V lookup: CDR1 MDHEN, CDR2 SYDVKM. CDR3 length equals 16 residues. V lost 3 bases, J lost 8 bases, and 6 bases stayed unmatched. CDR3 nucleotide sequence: TGTGCCAGCAGTTTGGGAGGGACTAGCGGGAGCTATGAGCAGTTCTTC. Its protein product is CASSLGGTSGSYEQFF.

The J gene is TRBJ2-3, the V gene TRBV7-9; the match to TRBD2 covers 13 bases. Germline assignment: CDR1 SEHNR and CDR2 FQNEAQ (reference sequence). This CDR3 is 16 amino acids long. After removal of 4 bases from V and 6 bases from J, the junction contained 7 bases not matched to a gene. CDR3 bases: TGTGCCAGCAGCTCTTCCGGGACTAGCGGGATGGATACGCAGTATTTT. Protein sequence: CASSSSGTSGMDTQYF. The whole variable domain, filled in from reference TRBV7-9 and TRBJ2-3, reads DTGVSQNPRHKITKRGQNVTFRCDPISEHNRLYWYRQTLGQGPEFLTYFQNEAQLEKSRLLSDRFSAERPKGSFSTLEIQRTEQGDSAMYLCASSSSGTSGMDTQYFGPGTRLTVL.